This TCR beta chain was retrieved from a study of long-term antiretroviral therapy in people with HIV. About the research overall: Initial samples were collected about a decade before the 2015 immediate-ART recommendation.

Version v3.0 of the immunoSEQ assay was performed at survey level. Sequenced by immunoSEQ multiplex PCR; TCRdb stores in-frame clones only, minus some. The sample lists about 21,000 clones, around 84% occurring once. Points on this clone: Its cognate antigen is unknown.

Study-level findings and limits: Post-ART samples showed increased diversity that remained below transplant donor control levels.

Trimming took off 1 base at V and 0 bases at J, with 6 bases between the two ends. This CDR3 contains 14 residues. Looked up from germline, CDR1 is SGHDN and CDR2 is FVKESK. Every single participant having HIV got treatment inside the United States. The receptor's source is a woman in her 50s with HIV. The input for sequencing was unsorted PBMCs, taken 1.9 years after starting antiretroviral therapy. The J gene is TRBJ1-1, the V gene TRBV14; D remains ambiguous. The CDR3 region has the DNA TGTGCCAGCAGCCAAGTTACTATGAACACTGAAGCTTTCTTT. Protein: CASSQVTMNTEAFF.